A single sample gave rise to the 14 T cell receptor beta chains below, sequenced in a study of T cells in tuberculosis (dated by TCRdb to the late 2010s). Libraries were constructed by the immunoSEQ multiplex PCR assay. TCRdb holds this immuneACCESS table with in-frame rearrangements only. Some clones are missing; in checked studies, unresolved V genes explain under half, and the rest has no known cause. This sample gives some 30,000 clones in total; about 92% of them show up just once. Of the sample, 5.5% to 8% is held by the ten largest clones. The meaning of the sample's time point label: new active TB diagnosis, blood taken before or within 7 days of starting treatment. The source was PBMCs, collected at tuberculosis diagnosis. The receptors shown here come from an adult with tuberculosis.

The rearrangement joins TRBV5-1 to TRBJ1-1; no clear D. This CDR3 has 14 residues. V was cut by 3 bases and J by 5 bases, with 14 bases left in between. Per germline, CDR1 SGHRS and CDR2 YFSETQ. In DNA form, the CDR3 reads TGCGCCAGCAGCTCATCTCCGGCTAGTACTGAAGCTTTCTTT. Amino acids: CASSSSPASTEAFF.

By share of the sample, this clone is medium-sized (0.01 to 0.1%). The chain couples TRBV2 to TRBJ2-3; TRBD2 might be the D (5 bases). Deletions cut 9 bases from V and 8 bases from J, with 15 bases between. The length of the CDR3 is 12 residues. The germline V gene has CDR1 SNHLY and CDR2 FYNNEI. CDR3 amino acids: CASRSAGTTQYF. The CDR3 DNA follows: TGTGCCAGTAGATCGGCGGGTACTACGCAGTATTTT.

J is TRBJ1-1 and V is TRBV19; 10 bases align to TRBD1. This CDR3 comprises 15 residues. The V segment lost 4 bases and the J segment 3 bases; nucleotides outside the gene matches: 5. Germline assignment: CDR1 LNHDA and CDR2 SQIVND (reference sequence). The CDR3 DNA is TGTGCCAGTAGTAGGGACAGGGGTCGGGACACTGAAGCTTTCTTT. It translates to CASSRDRGRDTEAFF.

V usage is TRBV1 and J usage is TRBJ2-7; TRBD2, as called in the table, went unchecked against the DNA. TRBV1 constitutes a pseudogene. The CDR3 consists of 15 residues. CDR3 protein: CTSSQEGTSGHEQYF. The CDR3 coding sequence is TGCACCAGCAGCCAAGAGGGGACTAGCGGACACGAGCAGTACTTC.

The J gene is TRBJ2-7, the V gene TRBV5-4; the D gene is possibly TRBD1 (6 bases). The CDR3 has 15 residues. V shed 4 bases and J shed 3 bases, with 17 bases lying between them. Germline values: CDR1 SGHNT, CDR2 YYREEE (reference sequence). This chain's CDR3 is CASSLKGQGYYEQYF. CDR3 in DNA: TGTGCCAGCAGCCTTAAGGGGCAGGGGTACTACGAGCAGTACTTC. Using reference TRBV5-4 and TRBJ2-7 for the parts outside the CDR3, the full variable domain is ETGVTQSPTHLIKTRGQQVTLRCSSQSGHNTVSWYQQALGQGPQFIFQYYREEENGRGNFPPRFSGLQFPNYSSELNVNALELDDSALYLCASSLKGQGYYEQYFGPGTRLTVT.

J is TRBJ2-7 and V is TRBV27; 9 bases align to TRBD1. This CDR3 contains 15 residues. The ends lost 5 bases at V and 2 bases at J; junction bases unmatched: 7. Germline CDR1 and CDR2: MNHEY and SMNVEV (reference sequence). CDR3 in DNA: TGTGCCAGCAGTCACGGGACAGGGTTCACCTACGAGCAGTACTTC. Residues: CASSHGTGFTYEQYF.

Here the CDR3 reads CASSHMTGALYGYTF. CDR3 nucleotides: TGTGCCAGCAGCCACATGACAGGGGCCCTCTATGGCTACACCTTC. This sequence joins TRBV5-6 and TRBJ1-2, with 8 bases identical to TRBD1. There are 15 residues in the CDR3. CDR1 SGHDT and CDR2 YYEEEE come from the germline V gene. V gave up 4 bases and J gave up 4 bases; unmatched junction bases: 9.

In its sample, this clone was seen once. The genes are TRBV27 and TRBJ1-2; D is possibly TRBD1 (6 bases). Trimming removed 4 bases from V and 2 bases from J, with 11 bases in between. Germline CDR1 reads MNHEY; CDR2 reads SMNVEV (reference sequence). CDR3 length: 14 amino acids. The CDR3 spells CASSSGTPNYGYTF. The CDR3 bases are TGTGCCAGCAGTTCCGGGACACCGAACTATGGCTACACCTTC.

This chain links TRBV5-8 with TRBJ2-5; perhaps TRBD2 as D (7 bases). This CDR3 comprises 16 residues. Germline values: CDR1 SGHTS, CDR2 YDEGEE. V lost 7 bases and J 1 base, leaving 20 bases between the germline ends. The DNA of the CDR3 is TGTGCCAGCGACGTGGGGGGGCGAAATCTCCAAGAGACCCAGTACTTC. Translation: CASDVGGRNLQETQYF.

The genes are TRBV2 and TRBJ1-2, with no clear D. The CDR3 is made up of 13 amino acids. From germline, CDR1 is SNHLY and CDR2 FYNNEI. The V end lost 3 bases, the J end lost 2 bases, and 7 bases lay between the germline ends. The CDR3 DNA sequence: TGTGCCAGCAGTGAGTGGCTGAACTATGGCTACACCTTC. Protein product: CASSEWLNYGYTF.

CDR3 in amino acids: CAWSGTGATEAFF. CDR3 in DNA: TGTGCCTGGTCCGGGACAGGGGCCACTGAAGCTTTCTTT. The genes are TRBV30 and TRBJ1-1; TRBD1 agrees at 10 bases. V shed 5 bases and J 4 bases; nucleotides not matched to a gene: 4. The CDR3 spans 13 residues. The germline gives CDR1 GTSNPN, CDR2 SVGIG (reference sequence).

V is TRBV11-2 and J is TRBJ1-1; a possible D gene is TRBD1 (5 bases). The V and J ends lost 2 bases and 6 bases respectively, with 19 bases between them. CDR1 and CDR2 (germline): SGHAT, FQNNGV. The CDR3 covers 16 residues. The chain's CDR3 is CASSLRGGKKVAEAFF. CDR3 DNA sequence: TGTGCCAGCAGCTTACGGGGGGGGAAGAAAGTTGCTGAAGCTTTCTTT.

The CDR3 DNA reads TGTGCCAGCGGTGGGAGGGATTACAATGAGCAGTTCTTC. Encoded protein: CASGGRDYNEQFF. The chain links TRBV6-1 to TRBJ2-1, with TRBD2 matching over 7 bases. The germline V gene has CDR1 MNHNS and CDR2 SASEGT. CDR3 length: 13 residues. V lost 8 bases, J lost 4 bases, and 5 bases stayed unmatched.

This chain uses TRBV28 with TRBJ1-4; the match to TRBD1 covers 9 bases. The junction had 6 bases not matched to a gene; V was cut back by 5 bases and J by 8 bases. This CDR3 has 14 amino acids. The germline gives CDR1 MDHEN, CDR2 SYDVKM. The CDR3 DNA reads TGTGCCAGCAGTGCGGACAGGGGATGGGAAAAACTGTTTTTT. This translates into CASSADRGWEKLFF.